Listed below are T cell receptor beta chains from one sample, sequenced in a study of T cells in Graves' hyperthyroidism and ophthalmopathy. TCRdb re-called the multiplex PCR reads through MiXCR, storing one row per CDR3 protein. Here the sample spans 300,000 to 450,000 distinct CDR3 sequences, approximately 15% being singletons. The sample was blood. The receptors come from a woman in her fifties or sixties with Graves' hyperthyroidism. CDR3s include the opening cysteine and the closing phenylalanine or tryptophan. Fields, in order: CDR3 DNA, CDR3 protein, D gene, clone size, J gene, V gene, CDR3 length. A D gene is named only where the DNA matches it firmly. Size is omitted from some rows. Given values are once, few, many or a class for expanded clones.

TGTGCCATCAGTGGCGGACTAGTGGCGTACGAGCAGTACTTC CAISGGLVAYEQYF TRBD2 many TRBJ2-7 TRBV10-3 14
TGTGCCAGCAGTTTAACCTTCACGTACGAGCAGTACTTC CASSLTFTYEQYF NA many TRBJ2-7 TRBV12-3/TRBV12-4 13
TGCAGTGCTAGAGATATCACAGGGAGGAATGAGCAGTTCTTC CSARDITGRNEQFF NA many TRBJ2-1 TRBV20-1 14
TGTGCCAGCAGGAGGGGTTTTCGAGAGACCCAGTACTTC CASRRGFRETQYF NA many TRBJ2-5 TRBV28 13
TGTGCCAGCAGTAGGGGACAGATGAACACCGGGGAGCTGTTTTTT CASSRGQMNTGELFF TRBD1 NA TRBJ2-2 TRBV6-1 15
TGTGCCAGTAGTATAGTTGGGACAGGGGATGGCTATGGCTACACCTTC CASSIVGTGDGYGYTF TRBD1 many TRBJ1-2 TRBV19 16
TGCGCCAGCAGCCAAGATACGCCACGCTCTGGAAACACCATATATTTT CASSQDTPRSGNTIYF NA NA TRBJ1-3 TRBV4-1 16
TGTGCCAGCAGCACACAGGGGGAGGAGACCCAGTACTTC CASSTQGEETQYF TRBD1 NA TRBJ2-5 TRBV7-3 13
TGTGCCAGCAGCCAAGACGGGAGTTACGATGAGCAGTTCTTC CASSQDGSYDEQFF NA many TRBJ2-1 TRBV14 14
TGTGCCATCAGTCCTGGGACAGGTCGTTCTGAAGCTTTCTTT CAISPGTGRSEAFF TRBD1 NA TRBJ1-1 TRBV3-1 14
TGTGCCAGCAGTGAAACAGGAGGAGGAAACACCATATATTTT CASSETGGGNTIYF NA NA TRBJ1-3 TRBV2 14
TGCAGTGCTAGAAAAACAGGGGATCTAGCCAAAAACATTCAGTACTTC CSARKTGDLAKNIQYF TRBD1 many TRBJ2-4 TRBV20-1 16
TGTGCCAGCAGCTTAGCCAACATTAGAGGGCGGTTTGAGTGGACTGAAGCTTTCTTT CASSLANIRGRFEWTEAFF NA many TRBJ1-1 TRBV11-2 19
TGTGCCAGCAGTGAAAGGACCAGTCAAGAGACCCAGTACTTC CASSERTSQETQYF NA many TRBJ2-5 TRBV25-1 14
TGTGCCAGCAGCCCGAGGACCCCCGGCGGGGAGCTGTTTTTT CASSPRTPGGELFF NA NA TRBJ2-2 TRBV3-1 14
TGTGCCAGCAGCTTAATTGGGACAGGGGCTAATGAGCAGTTCTTC CASSLIGTGANEQFF TRBD1 many TRBJ2-1 TRBV11-2 15
TGCGCCAGCAGTTCGCATACGGATGAAAAACTGTTTTTT CASSSHTDEKLFF NA NA TRBJ1-4 TRBV5-1 13
TGTGCCACCAGTGATGCTACAGGGGGGTATAATTCCAAAAACATTCAGTACTTC CATSDATGGYNSKNIQYF TRBD1 few TRBJ2-4 TRBV24-1 18
TGTGCCAGCAGTGAAGCGCAAGGGGTTGCGGAGACCCAGTACTTC CASSEAQGVAETQYF NA many TRBJ2-5 TRBV2 15
TGCAGTGCCTCGACAGGTGGAAATGGCTACACCTTC CSASTGGNGYTF NA NA TRBJ1-2 TRBV20-1 12
TGTGCCAGCAGTACCCCGACTAGCTTCAGGAACATTCAGTACTTC CASSTPTSFRNIQYF TRBD2 NA TRBJ2-4 TRBV6-2/TRBV6-3 15
TGTGCCAGCAGTTACCCCGGGACAGGGCCCCTTTTTGAGGATGGCTACACCTTC CASSYPGTGPLFEDGYTF TRBD1 few TRBJ1-2 TRBV6-9 18
TGCAGTGCGTTGCGGGACAGGGGGCTGATTGAGCAGTACTTC CSALRDRGLIEQYF TRBD1 many TRBJ2-7 TRBV20-1 14
TGTGCCAGCAGCGAAGTAGCGGGAGCAGTAGGGGAGCTGTTTTTT CASSEVAGAVGELFF TRBD2 NA TRBJ2-2 TRBV7-6 15
TGTGCCAGCGGGGGGGGACAGAGAACTGAAGCTTTCTTT CASGGGQRTEAFF TRBD1 many TRBJ1-1 TRBV2 13
TGTGCCAGCAGCTTAAGGCCGGGACAGGCCGCAACTAATGAAAAACTGTTTTTT CASSLRPGQAATNEKLFF TRBD1 many TRBJ1-4 TRBV7-8 18
TGTGCCAGCAGGGAAGGTCACTACCCGCAGCACTCCTACGAGCAGTACTTC CASREGHYPQHSYEQYF NA many TRBJ2-7 TRBV28 17
TGTGCCAGCAGCGTAGCGGGACCACGGTACGAGCAGTACTTC CASSVAGPRYEQYF TRBD2 many TRBJ2-7 TRBV27 14
TGTGCCAGCAGTTTGAGGCGGGAGCTGGGCGATACGCAGTATTTT CASSLRRELGDTQYF TRBD2 many TRBJ2-3 TRBV12-3/TRBV12-4 15
TGTGCCAGCAGTTCGGCGACTAGCGGGAGAGGGTCTGGAGATACGCAGTATTTT CASSSATSGRGSGDTQYF TRBD2 few TRBJ2-3 TRBV27 18
TGCAGTGCCGATAATAACGACAGGGGGAACACTGAAGCTTTCTTT CSADNNDRGNTEAFF TRBD1 NA TRBJ1-1 TRBV20-1 15
TGTGCCAGCAGCTTCCCCGGGACTAGCGGGAGAACAGATACGCAGTATTTT CASSFPGTSGRTDTQYF TRBD2 NA TRBJ2-3 TRBV7-9 17
TGTGCCAGCAGCAGCATGTCGGGGGCCAACGTCCTGACTTTC CASSSMSGANVLTF NA many TRBJ2-6 TRBV14 14
TGTGCCAGCAGTCCGGTGGGCTATGGCTACACCTTC CASSPVGYGYTF NA many TRBJ1-2 TRBV6-2/TRBV6-3 12
TGTGCTAGTGGTTTGGTTTCCGGGACAGTGGTACTAGCGGGAGGTTACAATGAGCAGTTCTTC CASGLVSGTVVLAGGYNEQFF TRBD2 many TRBJ2-1 TRBV12-5 21
TGCGCCAGCAGCTCCGGACAGGGGGCCTTCTCCTACGAGCAGTACTTC CASSSGQGAFSYEQYF TRBD1 NA TRBJ2-7 TRBV5-1 16